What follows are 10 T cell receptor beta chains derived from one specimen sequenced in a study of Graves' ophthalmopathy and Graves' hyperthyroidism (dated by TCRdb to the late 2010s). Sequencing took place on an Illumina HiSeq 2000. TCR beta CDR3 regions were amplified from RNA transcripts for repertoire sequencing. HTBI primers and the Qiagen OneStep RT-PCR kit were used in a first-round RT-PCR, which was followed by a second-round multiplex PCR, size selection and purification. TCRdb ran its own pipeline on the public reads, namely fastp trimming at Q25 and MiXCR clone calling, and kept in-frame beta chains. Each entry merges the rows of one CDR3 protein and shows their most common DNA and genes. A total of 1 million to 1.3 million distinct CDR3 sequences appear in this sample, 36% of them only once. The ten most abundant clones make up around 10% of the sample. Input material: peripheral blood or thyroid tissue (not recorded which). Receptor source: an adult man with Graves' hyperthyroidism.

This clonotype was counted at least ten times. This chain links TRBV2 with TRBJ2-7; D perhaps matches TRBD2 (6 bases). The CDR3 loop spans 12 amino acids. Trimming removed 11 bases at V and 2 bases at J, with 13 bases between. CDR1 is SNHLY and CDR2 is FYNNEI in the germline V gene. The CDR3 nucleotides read TGTGCCTCCAATAGCGGAACCTACGAGCAGTACTTC. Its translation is CASNSGTYEQYF.

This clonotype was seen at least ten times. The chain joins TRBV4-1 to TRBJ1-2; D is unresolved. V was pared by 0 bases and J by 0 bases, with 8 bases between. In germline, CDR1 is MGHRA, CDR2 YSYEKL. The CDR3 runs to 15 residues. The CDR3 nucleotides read TGCGCCAGCAGCCAAGAGGTCAGCGCTAACTATGGCTACACCTTC. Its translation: CASSQEVSANYGYTF.

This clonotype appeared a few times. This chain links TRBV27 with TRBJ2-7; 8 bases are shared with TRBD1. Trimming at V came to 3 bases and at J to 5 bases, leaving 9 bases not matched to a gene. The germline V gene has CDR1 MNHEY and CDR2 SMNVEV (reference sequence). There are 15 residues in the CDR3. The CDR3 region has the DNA TGTGCCAGCAGTTTCAGTGGGACAGGTTACCACGAGCAGTACTTC. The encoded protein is CASSFSGTGYHEQYF.

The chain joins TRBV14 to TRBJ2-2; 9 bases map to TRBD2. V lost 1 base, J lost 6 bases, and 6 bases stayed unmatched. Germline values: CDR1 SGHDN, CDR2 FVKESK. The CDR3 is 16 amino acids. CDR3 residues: CASSQVSGRGAGELFF. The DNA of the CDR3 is TGTGCCAGCAGCCAAGTTAGCGGGAGAGGCGCCGGGGAGCTGTTTTTT.

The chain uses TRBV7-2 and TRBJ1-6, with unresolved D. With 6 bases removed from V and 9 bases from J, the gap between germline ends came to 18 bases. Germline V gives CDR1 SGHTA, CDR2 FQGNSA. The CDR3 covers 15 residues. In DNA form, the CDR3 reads TGTGCCAGCAGACAGCGGGAGGGCCTGGGTTCACCCCTCCACTTT. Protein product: CASRQREGLGSPLHF.

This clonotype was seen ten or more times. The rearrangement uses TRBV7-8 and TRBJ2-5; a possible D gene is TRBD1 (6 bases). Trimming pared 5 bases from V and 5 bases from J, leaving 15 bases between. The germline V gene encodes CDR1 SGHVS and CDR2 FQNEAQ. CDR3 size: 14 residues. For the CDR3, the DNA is TGTGCCAGCAGCCCGCTCAGGGGTCAGGAGACCCAGTACTTC. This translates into CASSPLRGQETQYF. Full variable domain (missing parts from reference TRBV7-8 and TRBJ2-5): GAGVSQSPRYKVAKRGQDVALRCDPISGHVSLFWYQQALGQGPEFLTYFQNEAQLDKSGLPSDRFFAERPEGSVSTLKIQRTQQEDSAVYLCASSPLRGQETQYFGPGTRLLVL.

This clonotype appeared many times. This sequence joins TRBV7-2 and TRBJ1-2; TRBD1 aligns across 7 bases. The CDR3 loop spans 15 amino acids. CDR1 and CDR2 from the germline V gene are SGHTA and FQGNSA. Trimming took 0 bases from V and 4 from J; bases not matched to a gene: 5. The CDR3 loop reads CASSLAGGGGYGYTF. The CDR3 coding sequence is TGTGCCAGCAGCTTAGCTGGAGGGGGCGGCTATGGCTACACCTTC.

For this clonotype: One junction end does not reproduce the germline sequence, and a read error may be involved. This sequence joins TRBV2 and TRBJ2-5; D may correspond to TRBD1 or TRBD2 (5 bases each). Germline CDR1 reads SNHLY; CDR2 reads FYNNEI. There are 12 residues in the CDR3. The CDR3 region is CATRGTGKTQNF. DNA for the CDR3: TGTGCCACCCGGGGCACCGGGAAGACCCAGAACTTC.

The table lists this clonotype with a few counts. The CDR3 bases are TGTGCCATCAGCCAGGGGGGAGGTCAGCCCCAGCATTTT. It is translated as CAISQGGGQPQHF. The gene calls are TRBV10-3 and TRBJ1-5; 7 positions match TRBD1. The CDR3 totals 13 residues. The germline gives CDR1 ENHRY, CDR2 SYGVKD. The J segment lost 6 bases and the V segment lost 6 bases, leaving 5 bases of the junction unmatched.

This CDR3 reads CASRSGTGVVDTGELFF. Here the CDR3 DNA reads TGTGCCAGCAGGTCTGGGACAGGGGTGGTCGACACCGGGGAGCTGTTTTTT. V and J are TRBV7-8 and TRBJ2-2; 10 nucleotides agree with TRBD1. The CDR3 is 17 amino acids. The germline V gene has CDR1 SGHVS and CDR2 FQNEAQ. V trimming: 6 bases; J trimming: 3 bases; junction bases outside the gene matches: 10.